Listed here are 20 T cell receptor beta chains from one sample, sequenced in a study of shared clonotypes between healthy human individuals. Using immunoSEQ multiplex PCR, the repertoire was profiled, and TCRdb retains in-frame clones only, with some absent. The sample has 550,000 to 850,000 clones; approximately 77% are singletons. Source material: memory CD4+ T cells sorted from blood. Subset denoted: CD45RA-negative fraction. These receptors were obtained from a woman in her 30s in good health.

The CDR3: CASSLASLVEETQYF. The CDR3 DNA reads TGCGCCAGCAGCTTGGCCTCTCTGGTTGAAGAGACCCAGTACTTC. This chain uses TRBV5-1 with TRBJ2-5; no clear D gene. Trimming took off 0 bases at V and 3 bases at J, with 12 bases between the two ends. CDR1 is SGHRS and CDR2 is YFSETQ in the germline V gene. The CDR3 length is 15 residues.

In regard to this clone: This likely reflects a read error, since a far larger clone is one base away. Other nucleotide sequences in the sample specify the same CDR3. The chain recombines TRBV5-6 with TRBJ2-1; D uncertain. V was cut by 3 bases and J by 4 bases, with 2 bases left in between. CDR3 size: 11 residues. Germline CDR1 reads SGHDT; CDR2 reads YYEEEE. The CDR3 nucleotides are TGTGCCAGCAGCTCGTACAATGAGCAGTTCTTC. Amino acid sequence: CASSSYNEQFF.

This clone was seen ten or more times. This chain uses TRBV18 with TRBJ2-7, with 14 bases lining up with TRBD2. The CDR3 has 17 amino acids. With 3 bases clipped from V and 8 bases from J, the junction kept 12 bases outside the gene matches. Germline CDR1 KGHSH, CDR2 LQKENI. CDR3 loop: CASSPQKPGLAGVQQYF. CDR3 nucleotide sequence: TGTGCCAGCTCACCCCAGAAACCGGGACTAGCGGGAGTTCAGCAGTACTTC.

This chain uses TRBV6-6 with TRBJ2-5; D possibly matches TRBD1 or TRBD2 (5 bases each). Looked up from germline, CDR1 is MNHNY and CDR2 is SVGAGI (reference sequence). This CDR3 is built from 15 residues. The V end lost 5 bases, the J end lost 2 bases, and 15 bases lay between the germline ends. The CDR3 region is CASSNPGTGQETQYF. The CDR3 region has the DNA TGTGCCAGCAGTAATCCCGGGACGGGACAAGAGACCCAGTACTTC.

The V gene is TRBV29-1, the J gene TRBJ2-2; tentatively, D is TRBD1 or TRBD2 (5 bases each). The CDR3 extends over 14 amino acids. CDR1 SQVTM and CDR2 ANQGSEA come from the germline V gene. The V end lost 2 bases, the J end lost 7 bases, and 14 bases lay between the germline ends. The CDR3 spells CSVERDGFLGELFF. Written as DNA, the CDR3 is TGCAGCGTTGAAAGGGACGGGTTCCTCGGGGAGCTGTTTTTT.

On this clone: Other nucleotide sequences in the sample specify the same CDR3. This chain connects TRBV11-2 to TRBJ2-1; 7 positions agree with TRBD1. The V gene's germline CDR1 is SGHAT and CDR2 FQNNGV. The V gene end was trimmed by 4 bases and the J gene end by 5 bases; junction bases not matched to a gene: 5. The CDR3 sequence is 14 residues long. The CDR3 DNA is TGTGCCAGCAGCTCCCGGACAGGCAACAATGAGCAGTTCTTC. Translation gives CASSSRTGNNEQFF.

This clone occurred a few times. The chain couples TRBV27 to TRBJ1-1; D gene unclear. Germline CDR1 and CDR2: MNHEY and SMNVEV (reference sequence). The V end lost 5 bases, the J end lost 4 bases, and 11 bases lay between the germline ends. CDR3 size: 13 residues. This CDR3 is CASSVGVGTEAFF. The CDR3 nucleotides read TGTGCCAGCAGTGTTGGGGTTGGCACTGAAGCTTTCTTT.

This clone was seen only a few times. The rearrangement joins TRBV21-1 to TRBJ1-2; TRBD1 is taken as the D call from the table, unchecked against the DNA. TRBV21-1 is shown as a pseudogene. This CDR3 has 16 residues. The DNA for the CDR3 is TGTGCCAGCAGCAAGCAATATCAGGGGATCTCCGCTGGCTACACCTTC. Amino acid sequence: CASSKQYQGISAGYTF.

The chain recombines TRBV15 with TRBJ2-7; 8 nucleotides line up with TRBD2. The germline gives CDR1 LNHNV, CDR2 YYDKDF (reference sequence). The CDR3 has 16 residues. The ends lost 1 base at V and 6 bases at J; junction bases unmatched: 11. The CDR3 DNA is TGTGCCACCAGCAGAGCTCATCCGGGAGGGCCTGTCGAGCAGTACTTC. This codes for CATSRAHPGGPVEQYF.

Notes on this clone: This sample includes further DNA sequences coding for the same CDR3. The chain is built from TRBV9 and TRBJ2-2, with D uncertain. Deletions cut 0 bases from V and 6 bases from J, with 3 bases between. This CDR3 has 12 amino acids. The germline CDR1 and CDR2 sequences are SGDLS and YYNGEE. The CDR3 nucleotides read TGTGCCAGCAGCGTAGATGCCGGGGAGCTGTTTTTT. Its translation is CASSVDAGELFF.

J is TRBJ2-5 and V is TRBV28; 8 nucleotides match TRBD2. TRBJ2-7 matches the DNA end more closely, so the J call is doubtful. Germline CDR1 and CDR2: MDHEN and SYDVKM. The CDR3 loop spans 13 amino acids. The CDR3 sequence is CASSSGRGYEQYF. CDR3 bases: TGTGCCAGCAGTAGCGGGAGAGGATACGAGCAGTACTTC.

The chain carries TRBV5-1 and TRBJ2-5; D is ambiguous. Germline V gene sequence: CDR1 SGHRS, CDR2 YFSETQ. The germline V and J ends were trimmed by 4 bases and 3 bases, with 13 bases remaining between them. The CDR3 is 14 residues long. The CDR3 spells CASSTFDHKETQYF. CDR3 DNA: TGCGCCAGCAGCACCTTCGACCACAAAGAGACCCAGTACTTC.

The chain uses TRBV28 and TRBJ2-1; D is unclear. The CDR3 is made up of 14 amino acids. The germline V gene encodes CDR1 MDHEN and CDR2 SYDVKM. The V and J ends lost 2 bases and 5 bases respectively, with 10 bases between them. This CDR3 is CASSLAPRHNEQFF. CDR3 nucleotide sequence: TGTGCCAGCAGTTTAGCGCCCCGCCACAATGAGCAGTTCTTC.

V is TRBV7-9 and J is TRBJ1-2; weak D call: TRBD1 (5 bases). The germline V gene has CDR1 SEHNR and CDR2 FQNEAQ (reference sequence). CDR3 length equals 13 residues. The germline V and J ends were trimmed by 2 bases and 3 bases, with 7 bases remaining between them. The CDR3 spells CASSLRGDYGYTF. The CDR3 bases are TGTGCCAGCAGCTTAAGAGGGGACTATGGCTACACCTTC.

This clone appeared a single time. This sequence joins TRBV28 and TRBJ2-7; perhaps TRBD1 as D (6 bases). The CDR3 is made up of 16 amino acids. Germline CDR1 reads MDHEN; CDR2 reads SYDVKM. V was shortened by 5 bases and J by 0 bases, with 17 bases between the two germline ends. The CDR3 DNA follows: TGTGCCAGCAGTCCGATTGACAGGACCCACTCCTACGAGCAGTACTTC. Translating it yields CASSPIDRTHSYEQYF.

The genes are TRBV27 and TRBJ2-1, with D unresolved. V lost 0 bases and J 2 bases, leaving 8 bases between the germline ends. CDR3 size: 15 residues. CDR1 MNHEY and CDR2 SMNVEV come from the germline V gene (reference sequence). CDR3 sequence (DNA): TGTGCCAGCAGTTTATCGGACCCCGCCTACAATGAGCAGTTCTTC. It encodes CASSLSDPAYNEQFF.

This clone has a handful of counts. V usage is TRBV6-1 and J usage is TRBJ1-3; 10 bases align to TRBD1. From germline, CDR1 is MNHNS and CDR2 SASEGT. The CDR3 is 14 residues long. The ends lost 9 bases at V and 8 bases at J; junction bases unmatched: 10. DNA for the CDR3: TGTGCCAGTAGACCGGGACAGGGGTGGCACACCATATATTTT. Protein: CASRPGQGWHTIYF.

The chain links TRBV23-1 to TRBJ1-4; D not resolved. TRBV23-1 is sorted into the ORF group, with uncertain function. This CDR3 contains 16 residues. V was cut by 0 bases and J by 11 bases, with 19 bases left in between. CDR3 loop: CASSQSGSPGPRKLFF. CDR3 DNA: TGCGCCAGCAGTCAATCGGGGAGTCCTGGACCTAGGAAACTGTTTTTT.

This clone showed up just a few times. CDR3 coding DNA: TGCGCCAGCAGCTTGCCAGGGTCGGACGAGCAGTACTTC. This encodes CASSLPGSDEQYF. The chain links TRBV5-1 to TRBJ2-7, with D possibly being TRBD1 (5 bases). The V and J ends lost 1 base and 5 bases respectively, with 10 bases between them. Germline values: CDR1 SGHRS, CDR2 YFSETQ. CDR3 length: 13 residues.

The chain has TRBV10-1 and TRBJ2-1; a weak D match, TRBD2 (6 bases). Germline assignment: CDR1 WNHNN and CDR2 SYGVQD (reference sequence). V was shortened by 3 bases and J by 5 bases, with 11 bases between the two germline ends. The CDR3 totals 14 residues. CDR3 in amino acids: CASSDGSGHNEQFF. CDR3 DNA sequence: TGCGCCAGCAGTGATGGTAGCGGACACAATGAGCAGTTCTTC.